Listed below are T cell receptor beta chains from one sample, sequenced in a study of blood T cells in healthy people across ages. Using its own MiXCR run on the 5' RACE reads, TCRdb lists one record per CDR3 protein. The sample comprises around 620,000 distinct CDR3 sequences, 27% of which are singletons, and less than 20% rests with the top ten. The source material was blood. The source is a woman between 70 and 85 years old in good health. The CDR3 runs from the conserved cysteine through the conserved F or W. A D gene is named only where the DNA matches it firmly. The size of a clone is reported for some rows only, either as once, few or many, or as a class for expanded clones.

D gene: .
clone size: .
V gene: TRBV12-3/TRBV12-4
J gene: TRBJ1-2
CDR3 protein: CASSLGPGQGDYGYTF
CDR3 DNA: TGTGCCAGCAGTTTAGGGCCGGGACAAGGGGACTATGGCTACACCTTC

D gene: .
clone size: .
V gene: TRBV4-3
J gene: TRBJ2-4
CDR3 protein: CASSQEYGGGKNIQYF
CDR3 DNA: TGCGCCAGCAGCCAAGAATATGGAGGGGGCAAAAACATTCAGTACTTC

D gene: .
clone size: .
V gene: TRBV2
J gene: TRBJ2-1
CDR3 protein: CASKDPGTGNYNEQFF
CDR3 DNA: TGTGCCAGCAAAGATCCCGGGACGGGGAACTACAATGAGCAGTTCTTC

D gene: TRBD1
clone size: .
V gene: TRBV7-2
J gene: TRBJ1-5
CDR3 protein: CASSIQGQPQHF
CDR3 DNA: TGTGCCAGCAGCATACAGGGGCAGCCCCAGCATTTT

D gene: .
clone size: .
V gene: TRBV13
J gene: TRBJ1-2
CDR3 protein: CASSFRGYGYAF
CDR3 DNA: TGTGCCAGCAGCTTCAGGGGCTATGGCTACGCCTTC

D gene: .
clone size: few
V gene: TRBV11-3
J gene: TRBJ2-6
CDR3 protein: CASSLLLGWPSGANVLTF
CDR3 DNA: TGTGCCAGCAGCTTACTATTAGGGTGGCCCTCTGGGGCCAACGTCCTGACTTTC

D gene: .
clone size: few
V gene: TRBV5-1
J gene: TRBJ2-1
CDR3 protein: CASSLGDTLGHNEQFF
CDR3 DNA: TGCGCCAGCAGCTTGGGAGACACTCTCGGACACAATGAGCAGTTCTTC

D gene: .
clone size: .
V gene: TRBV7-6
J gene: TRBJ2-7
CDR3 protein: CASSLGAGQSSYEQYF
CDR3 DNA: TGTGCCAGCAGCTTAGGGGCGGGACAGAGCTCCTACGAGCAGTACTTC

D gene: .
clone size: few
V gene: TRBV7-2
J gene: TRBJ2-3
CDR3 protein: CASSLQIGRAQTDTQYF
CDR3 DNA: TGTGCCAGCAGCTTACAAATCGGACGGGCCCAGACAGATACGCAGTATTTT

D gene: TRBD1
clone size: .
V gene: TRBV9
J gene: TRBJ2-7
CDR3 protein: CASSPRGQTYEQYF
CDR3 DNA: TGTGCCAGCAGCCCAAGGGGACAGACCTACGAGCAGTACTTC

D gene: .
clone size: once
V gene: TRBV25-1
J gene: TRBJ2-4
CDR3 protein: CASSDYREYGKNIQYF
CDR3 DNA: TGTGCCAGCAGCGACTACAGGGAGTATGGCAAAAACATTCAGTACTTC

D gene: .
clone size: .
V gene: TRBV7-8
J gene: TRBJ2-3
CDR3 protein: CASSPIGPDTQYF
CDR3 DNA: TGTGCCAGCAGCCCGATTGGGCCAGATACGCAGTATTTT

D gene: .
clone size: .
V gene: TRBV29-1
J gene: TRBJ2-1
CDR3 protein: CSVEDRASSHNEQFF
CDR3 DNA: TGCAGCGTTGAAGATCGTGCTAGCTCCCACAATGAGCAGTTCTTC

D gene: .
clone size: .
V gene: TRBV10-3
J gene: TRBJ1-4
CDR3 protein: CAISEVSRGGRGEKLFF
CDR3 DNA: TGTGCCATCAGTGAAGTAAGCCGTGGGGGCAGGGGAGAAAAACTGTTTTTT

D gene: TRBD2
clone size: .
V gene: TRBV6-1
J gene: TRBJ2-5
CDR3 protein: CASSWGLASGETQYF
CDR3 DNA: TGTGCCAGCAGTTGGGGACTAGCTTCGGGAGAGACCCAGTACTTC

D gene: .
clone size: .
V gene: TRBV10-3
J gene: TRBJ1-2
CDR3 protein: CAISGGLEPNYGYTF
CDR3 DNA: TGTGCCATCAGCGGGGGCTTGGAGCCTAACTATGGCTACACCTTC

D gene: .
clone size: .
V gene: TRBV7-2
J gene: TRBJ1-1
CDR3 protein: CASSFYVGTEAFF
CDR3 DNA: TGTGCCAGCAGCTTTTATGTTGGGACTGAAGCTTTCTTT

D gene: .
clone size: .
V gene: TRBV3-1
J gene: TRBJ2-7
CDR3 protein: CASSQGGGHEQYF
CDR3 DNA: TGTGCCAGCAGCCAAGGCGGGGGCCACGAGCAGTACTTC

D gene: .
clone size: few
V gene: TRBV9
J gene: TRBJ2-5
CDR3 protein: CASSVDYNRVGETQYF
CDR3 DNA: TGTGCCAGCAGCGTAGATTATAACAGGGTTGGGGAGACCCAGTACTTC

D gene: TRBD1
clone size: .
V gene: TRBV20-1
J gene: TRBJ2-5
CDR3 protein: CSARKDRGIQETQYF
CDR3 DNA: TGCAGTGCTAGAAAGGACAGGGGGATCCAAGAGACCCAGTACTTC

D gene: .
clone size: .
V gene: TRBV9
J gene: TRBJ2-3
CDR3 protein: CASSSRAGDTDTQYF
CDR3 DNA: TGTGCCAGCAGCTCGAGGGCAGGGGACACAGATACGCAGTATTTT

D gene: .
clone size: .
V gene: TRBV2
J gene: TRBJ2-1
CDR3 protein: CASSEGIPNEQFF
CDR3 DNA: TGTGCCAGCAGTGAAGGGATTCCCAATGAGCAGTTCTTC

D gene: .
clone size: .
V gene: TRBV4-3
J gene: TRBJ2-3
CDR3 protein: CASSQDSQDTDTQYF
CDR3 DNA: TGCGCCAGCAGCCAAGATAGTCAGGACACAGATACGCAGTATTTT

D gene: .
clone size: .
V gene: TRBV6-2/TRBV6-3
J gene: TRBJ1-1
CDR3 protein: CASSLTPPEAFF
CDR3 DNA: TGTGCCAGCAGTTTGACACCACCTGAAGCTTTCTTT

D gene: .
clone size: .
V gene: TRBV12-2
J gene: TRBJ2-7
CDR3 protein: CASRLEGLAGFEQYF
CDR3 DNA: TGTGCAAGTCGCTTAGAGGGACTAGCGGGGTTCGAGCAGTACTTC

D gene: .
clone size: .
V gene: TRBV11-2
J gene: TRBJ2-5
CDR3 protein: CASTTTQGETQYF
CDR3 DNA: TGTGCCAGCACCACAACTCAAGGCGAGACCCAGTACTTC

D gene: TRBD2
clone size: .
V gene: TRBV20-1
J gene: TRBJ2-1
CDR3 protein: CSAGLAGGRVNEQFF
CDR3 DNA: TGCAGTGCTGGACTAGCGGGGGGGAGAGTCAATGAGCAGTTCTTC

D gene: TRBD1
clone size: .
V gene: TRBV5-1
J gene: TRBJ2-7
CDR3 protein: CASSLGGADRGSYEQYF
CDR3 DNA: TGCGCCAGCAGCCTGGGAGGGGCGGACAGGGGTTCCTACGAGCAGTACTTC

D gene: .
clone size: few
V gene: TRBV12-5
J gene: TRBJ1-6
CDR3 protein: CASGLEGPYNSPLHF
CDR3 DNA: TGTGCTAGTGGTTTGGAGGGCCCCTATAATTCACCCCTCCACTTT

D gene: TRBD2
clone size: .
V gene: TRBV4-3
J gene: TRBJ2-1
CDR3 protein: CASSQDRGRAWDEQFF
CDR3 DNA: TGCGCCAGCAGCCAAGACCGCGGGAGGGCCTGGGATGAGCAGTTCTTC

D gene: TRBD2
clone size: many
V gene: TRBV12-3/TRBV12-4
J gene: TRBJ2-7
CDR3 protein: CASSLLAGGGYEQYF
CDR3 DNA: TGTGCCAGCAGCCTGCTAGCGGGGGGCGGTTACGAGCAGTACTTC

D gene: .
clone size: .
V gene: TRBV6-6
J gene: TRBJ1-4
CDR3 protein: CASSFEGQKLFF
CDR3 DNA: TGTGCCAGCAGTTTTGAGGGACAAAAACTGTTTTTT

D gene: TRBD1
clone size: few
V gene: TRBV20-1
J gene: TRBJ1-6
CDR3 protein: CSARGGRNSPLHF
CDR3 DNA: TGCAGTGCCAGGGGGGGGCGAAATTCACCCCTCCACTTT

D gene: .
clone size: .
V gene: TRBV14
J gene: TRBJ2-7
CDR3 protein: CASSQEGPQYF
CDR3 DNA: TGTGCCAGCAGCCAAGAGGGCCCACAGTACTTC

D gene: TRBD1
clone size: .
V gene: TRBV6-2/TRBV6-3
J gene: TRBJ2-6
CDR3 protein: CASSYPIKRQGSGANVLTF
CDR3 DNA: TGTGCCAGCAGTTACCCAATTAAACGACAGGGGTCTGGGGCCAACGTCCTGACTTTC